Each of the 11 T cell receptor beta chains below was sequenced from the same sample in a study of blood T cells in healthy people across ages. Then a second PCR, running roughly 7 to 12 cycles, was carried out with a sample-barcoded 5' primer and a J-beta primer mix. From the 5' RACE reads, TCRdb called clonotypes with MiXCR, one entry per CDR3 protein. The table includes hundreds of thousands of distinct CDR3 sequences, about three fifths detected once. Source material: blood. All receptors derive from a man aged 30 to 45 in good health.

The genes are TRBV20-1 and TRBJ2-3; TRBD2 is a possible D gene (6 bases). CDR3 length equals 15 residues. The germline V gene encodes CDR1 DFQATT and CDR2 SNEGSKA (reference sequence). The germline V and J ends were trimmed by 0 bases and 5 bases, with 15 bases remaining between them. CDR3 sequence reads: CSARELGGAEDTQYF. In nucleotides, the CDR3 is TGCAGTGCTAGAGAACTAGGCGGGGCAGAAGATACGCAGTATTTT.

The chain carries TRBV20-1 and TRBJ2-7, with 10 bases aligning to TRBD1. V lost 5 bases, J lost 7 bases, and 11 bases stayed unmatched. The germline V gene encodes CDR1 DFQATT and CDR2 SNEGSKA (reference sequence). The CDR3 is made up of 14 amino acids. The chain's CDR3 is CSAPRQGALREQYF. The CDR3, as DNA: TGCAGTGCTCCAAGACAGGGGGCTCTAAGGGAGCAGTACTTC.

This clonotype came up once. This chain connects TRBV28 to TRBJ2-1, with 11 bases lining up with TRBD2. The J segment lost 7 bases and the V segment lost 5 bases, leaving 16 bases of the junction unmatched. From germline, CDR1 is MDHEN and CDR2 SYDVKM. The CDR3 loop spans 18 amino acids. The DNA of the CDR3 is TGTGCCAGCAGTGCCCGTAGGGGCGCTAGCGGGAGGCCAAATGAGCAGTTCTTC. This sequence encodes CASSARRGASGRPNEQFF.

The CDR3 region has the DNA TGTGCTAGTGGTTTGCAGGGGAGGGATCTCAATGAGCAGTTCTTC. It yields the protein CASGLQGRDLNEQFF. The chain uses TRBV12-5 and TRBJ2-1; the D gene is possibly TRBD2 (7 bases). There are 15 residues in the CDR3. Germline assignment: CDR1 LGHNT and CDR2 FRNRAP. Trimming stripped 2 bases from V and 6 bases from J, with 14 bases between.

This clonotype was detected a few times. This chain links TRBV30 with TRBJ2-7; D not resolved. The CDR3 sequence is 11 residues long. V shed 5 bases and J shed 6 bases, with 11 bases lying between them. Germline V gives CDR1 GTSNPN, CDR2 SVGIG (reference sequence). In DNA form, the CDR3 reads TGTGCCTGGGCCTCCCTTGGCGAGCAGTACTTC. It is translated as CAWASLGEQYF.

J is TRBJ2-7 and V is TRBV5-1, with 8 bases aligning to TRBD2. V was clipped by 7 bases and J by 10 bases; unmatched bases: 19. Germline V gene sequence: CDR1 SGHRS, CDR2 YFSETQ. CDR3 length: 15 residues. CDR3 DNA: TGCGCCAGCGCCGAAGGACTAGCTATCCAAGAGGCCCAGTACTTC. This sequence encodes CASAEGLAIQEAQYF.

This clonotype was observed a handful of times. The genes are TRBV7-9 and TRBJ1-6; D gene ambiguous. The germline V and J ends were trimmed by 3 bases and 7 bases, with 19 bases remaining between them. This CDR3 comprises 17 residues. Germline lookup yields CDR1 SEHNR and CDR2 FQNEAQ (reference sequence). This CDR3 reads CASSLGSGVAANSPLHF. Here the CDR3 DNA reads TGTGCCAGCAGCTTGGGGTCCGGGGTGGCAGCCAATTCACCCCTCCACTTT.

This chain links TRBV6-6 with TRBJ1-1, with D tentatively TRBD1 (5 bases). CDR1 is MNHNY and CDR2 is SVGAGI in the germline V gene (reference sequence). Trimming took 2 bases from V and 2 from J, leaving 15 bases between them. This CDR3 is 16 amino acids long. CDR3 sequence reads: CASSYLATRVNTEAFF. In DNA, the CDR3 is TGTGCCAGCAGTTACCTAGCTACCAGGGTAAACACTGAAGCTTTCTTT.

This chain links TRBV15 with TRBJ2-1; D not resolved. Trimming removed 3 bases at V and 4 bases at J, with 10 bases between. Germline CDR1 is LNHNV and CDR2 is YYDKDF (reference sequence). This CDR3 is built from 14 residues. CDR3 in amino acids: CATSSASSYNEQFF. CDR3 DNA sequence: TGTGCCACCAGCAGTGCCTCCAGTTACAATGAGCAGTTCTTC.

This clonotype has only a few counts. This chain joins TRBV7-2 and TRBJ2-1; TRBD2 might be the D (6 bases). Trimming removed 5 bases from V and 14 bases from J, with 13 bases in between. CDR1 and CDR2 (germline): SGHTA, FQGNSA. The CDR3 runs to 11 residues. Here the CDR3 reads CASSTAGPKFF. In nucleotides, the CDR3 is TGTGCCAGCAGCACTGCGGGGCCGAAGTTCTTC. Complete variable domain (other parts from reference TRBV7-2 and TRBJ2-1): GAGVSQSPSNKVTEKGKDVELRCDPISGHTALYWYRQSLGQGLEFLIYFQGNSAPDKSGLPSDRFSAERTGGSVSTLTIQRTQQEDSAVYLCASSTAGPKFFGPGTRLTVL.

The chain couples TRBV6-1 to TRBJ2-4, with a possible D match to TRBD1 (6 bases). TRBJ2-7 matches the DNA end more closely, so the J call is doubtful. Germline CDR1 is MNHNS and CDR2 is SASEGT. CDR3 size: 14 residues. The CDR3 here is CASSDRGRSYEQYF. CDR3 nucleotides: TGTGCCAGCAGTGACAGGGGTAGAAGCTACGAGCAGTACTTC.